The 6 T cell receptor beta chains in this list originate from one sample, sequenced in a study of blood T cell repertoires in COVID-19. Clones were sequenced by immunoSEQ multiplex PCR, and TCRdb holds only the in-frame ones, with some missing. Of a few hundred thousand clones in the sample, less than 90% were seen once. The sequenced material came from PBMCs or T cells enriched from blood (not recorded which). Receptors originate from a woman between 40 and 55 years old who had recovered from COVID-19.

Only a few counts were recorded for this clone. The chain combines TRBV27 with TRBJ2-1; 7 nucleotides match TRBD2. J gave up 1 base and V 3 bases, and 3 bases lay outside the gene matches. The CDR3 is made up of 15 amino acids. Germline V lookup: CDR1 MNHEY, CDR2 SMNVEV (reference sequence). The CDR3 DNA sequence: TGTGCCAGCAGTTTCGGGGGAGGGTCCTACAATGAGCAGTTCTTC. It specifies CASSFGGGSYNEQFF.

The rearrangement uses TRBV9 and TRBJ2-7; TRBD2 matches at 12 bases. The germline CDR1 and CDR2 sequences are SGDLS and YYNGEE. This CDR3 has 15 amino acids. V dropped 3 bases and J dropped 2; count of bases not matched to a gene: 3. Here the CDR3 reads CASSDRLAGAYEQYV. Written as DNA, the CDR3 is TGTGCCAGCAGCGACCGACTAGCGGGAGCCTACGAGCAGTACGTC.

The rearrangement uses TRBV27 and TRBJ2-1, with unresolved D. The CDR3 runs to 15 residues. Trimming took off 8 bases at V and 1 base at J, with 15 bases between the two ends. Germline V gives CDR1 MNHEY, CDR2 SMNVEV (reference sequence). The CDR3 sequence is CASRQEGPSYNEQFF. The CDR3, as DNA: TGTGCCAGCCGTCAGGAAGGCCCTTCCTACAATGAGCAGTTCTTC.

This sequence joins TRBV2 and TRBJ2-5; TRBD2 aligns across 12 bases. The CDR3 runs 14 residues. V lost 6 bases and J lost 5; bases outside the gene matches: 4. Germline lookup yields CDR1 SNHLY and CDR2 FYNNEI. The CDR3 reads CASRRTSGAETQYF. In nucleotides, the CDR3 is TGTGCCAGCAGGAGGACTAGCGGGGCGGAGACCCAGTACTTC.

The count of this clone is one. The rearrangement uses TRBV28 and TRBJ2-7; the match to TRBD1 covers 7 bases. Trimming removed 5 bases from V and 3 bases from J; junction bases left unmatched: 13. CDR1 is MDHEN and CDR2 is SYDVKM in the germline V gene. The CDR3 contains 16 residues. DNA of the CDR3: TGTGCCAGCAGTCCTCCCCCGGGACAGACTTACTACGAGCAGTACTTC. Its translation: CASSPPPGQTYYEQYF.

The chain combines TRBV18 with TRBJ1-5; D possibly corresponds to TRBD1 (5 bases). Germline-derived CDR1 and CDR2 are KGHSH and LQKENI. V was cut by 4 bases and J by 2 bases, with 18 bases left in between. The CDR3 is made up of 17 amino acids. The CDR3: CASSLTVSGGGNQPQHF. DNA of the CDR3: TGTGCCAGCTCACTAACAGTTTCAGGAGGGGGCAATCAGCCCCAGCATTTT.